This entry describes one TCR beta chain. Sequencing used immunoSEQ multiplex PCR; TCRdb keeps in-frame clones, though not all of them. Found here are 180,000 or so clones, approximately 80% of them singletons; the top ten hold 10% to 15%. These data come from a study of blood T cell repertoires in COVID-19. Across the study: Samples of COVID-19 (acute and convalescent) were obtained from the United States, Italy and Spain. In each case, the material was cDNA or gDNA derived from T cells, B-cell-depleted T cells, or PBMCs.

Per germline, CDR1 SGHAT and CDR2 FQNNGV. V dropped 5 bases and J dropped 5 bases, with 12 bases sitting between them. The CDR3 consists of 13 residues. The V gene is TRBV11-2, the J gene TRBJ2-5; D possibly corresponds to TRBD1 (5 bases). Sequencing input: PBMCs or T cells enriched from blood (not recorded which). The sequence was obtained from a woman aged 55-70 years who had recovered from COVID-19. This chain's CDR3 is CASSPQVRETQYF. The DNA for the CDR3 is TGTGCCAGCAGCCCACAGGTCCGGGAGACCCAGTACTTC. Full variable domain (rest looked up from reference TRBV11-2 and TRBJ2-5): EAGVAQSPRYKIIEKRQSVAFWCNPISGHATLYWYQQILGQGPKLLIQFQNNGVVDDSQLPKDRFSAERLKGVDSTLKIQPAKLEDSAVYLCASSPQVRETQYFGPGTRLLVL.